The next 7 T cell receptor beta chains were all read from a single sample in a study of blood T cell repertoires in COVID-19. Here immunoSEQ multiplex PCR was the method, and the copy in TCRdb shows in-frame clones only, minus some. The table lists more than 65,000 clones, 75% to 80% of them singletons, with roughly 44% in the top ten. Source material: peripheral blood. All receptors derive from a human donor in a cohort sampled during active COVID-19.

The V gene is TRBV6-1, the J gene TRBJ2-5; TRBD1 matches 11 bases. The CDR3 totals 16 residues. Germline V gene lookup returns CDR1 MNHNS and CDR2 SASEGT. V gave up 0 bases and J gave up 6 bases; unmatched junction bases: 6. The CDR3 DNA sequence: TGTGCCAGCAGTGAAGCGGGGACAGGGGGGAGGAAGACCCAGTACTTC. Residues: CASSEAGTGGRKTQYF.

J is TRBJ2-7 and V is TRBV11-2; possibly TRBD2 for D (6 bases). The ends were cut back, 3 bases at V and 7 bases at J, with 13 bases in the middle. CDR1 and CDR2 from the germline V gene are SGHAT and FQNNGV. The CDR3 length is 13 residues. The CDR3 loop is CASSFGRDGEQYF. DNA for the CDR3: TGTGCCAGCAGCTTTGGGCGGGATGGGGAGCAGTACTTC.

The chain carries TRBV5-1 and TRBJ2-1; 12 bases map to TRBD2. The CDR3 sequence is 16 residues long. The junction had 5 bases not matched to a gene; V was cut back by 1 base and J by 6 bases. Germline loops: CDR1 SGHRS, CDR2 YFSETQ. The chain's CDR3 is CASSLSASGGANEQFF. The DNA for the CDR3 is TGCGCCAGCAGCTTGTCGGCTAGCGGGGGGGCCAATGAGCAGTTCTTC.

This clone was seen more than once but under ten times. This chain joins TRBV27 and TRBJ1-2; the D is unclear. This CDR3 comprises 14 residues. The germline V gene encodes CDR1 MNHEY and CDR2 SMNVEV (reference sequence). Between the trimmed V and J ends, which lost 3 bases and 4 bases, there was a span of 12 bases. This chain's CDR3 is CASSFQAGSYGYTF. The CDR3 nucleotides read TGTGCCAGCAGTTTTCAGGCGGGCAGCTATGGCTACACCTTC.

The chain employs TRBV19 and TRBJ2-7, with 8 bases lining up with TRBD2. The CDR3 consists of 14 residues. V lost 3 bases and J lost 5; bases outside the gene matches: 6. Germline loops: CDR1 LNHDA, CDR2 SQIVND (reference sequence). The CDR3 sequence: CASSIGGRLDEQYF. For the CDR3, the DNA is TGTGCCAGTAGTATCGGCGGGAGGCTGGACGAGCAGTACTTC.

V is TRBV5-4 and J is TRBJ2-3; D remains ambiguous. Looked up from germline, CDR1 is SGHNT and CDR2 is YYREEE (reference sequence). The CDR3 is 13 residues long. Trimming removed 1 base at V and 8 bases at J, with 11 bases between. CDR3 nucleotide sequence: TGTGCCAGCAGCTTGAAACTTATGGTTACGCAGTATTTT. It codes for CASSLKLMVTQYF.

The chain carries TRBV6-5 and TRBJ2-7; 7 nucleotides match TRBD1. V shed 5 bases, J shed 5 bases, and the junction held 9 bases outside the gene matches. CDR1 is MNHEY, CDR2 SVGAGI, per germline. The CDR3 length is 14 residues. CDR3 nucleotides: TGTGCCAGCAGTCGCGACAGGGTGAAGCACGAGCAGTACTTC. Protein: CASSRDRVKHEQYF.